This T cell receptor beta chain was observed in a study of blood T cell repertoires in COVID-19. About the research overall: COVID-19 samples, acute and convalescent, were from the United States, Italy and Spain.

Original processing methods: From reference gene primer amplification, estimates of nucleated cell counts were derived. Sequencing was performed with immunoSEQ multiplex PCR; in TCRdb, only in-frame clones are kept and a portion is missing. The DNA was the basis for D and trimming; V, J and clone size are from that table. Of 380,000 or so clones listed, 70% to 90% are singletons. Living in 24 US areas, the participants were between about 18 and 100 years of age. Cohorts were determined from participant-reported clinical history. The CDR3 has 15 amino acids. The germline CDR1 and CDR2 sequences are SGHRS and YFSETQ. Between the trimmed V and J ends, which lost 4 bases and 7 bases, there was a span of 15 bases.

Sequencing was performed on PBMCs or T cells enriched from blood (not recorded which). This TCR was sampled from a woman between 40 and 50 years old with acute COVID-19. This chain uses TRBV5-1 with TRBJ1-6; TRBD1 is a possible D gene (6 bases). The CDR3 coding sequence is TGCGCCAGCAGCCGGATTCAGGGGAACAATTCACCCCTCCACTTT. Translation: CASSRIQGNNSPLHF.